The T cell receptor beta chain described here comes from a study of T cell responses to AZD1222 COVID-19 vaccine listed by TCRdb under 2021. Background on the whole study: AZD1222 recipients given second doses at about 4 weeks or at about 12 weeks were pooled, since spike-specific TCR depth and breadth were not found to differ between the two schedules. Trial participants were enrolled by age into subgroups of 18-55, 56-69 and 70-plus years, and roughly 150, 30 and 60 TCR-sequenced participants, respectively, were included in these subgroups. TCR sequencing covered about 230 trial participants: about 210 given two doses of AZD1222 and about 26 given two doses of MenACWY control vaccine. The research as a whole found: Nearly half of unique spike-specific TCRs reportedly recognized epitopes outside regions mutated in the B.1.351 and B.1.1.7 variants. After two AZD1222 doses, spike-specific TCR breadth and depth were significantly higher than at day 0 and than in MenACWY recipients. Vaccine-associated CD4 TCRs spanned the whole spike protein, with dominant responses in regions 160-218 and 743-854. No day 14 peak-response samples were available, so repertoires were characterized only after the peak T cell response. Conclusions about previously exposed vaccinees were limited because only six AZD1222 recipients were SARS-CoV-2 seropositive at baseline. Participants were mostly white British, with more females than males. The authors suggested clonal diversity may have been underestimated. The 56-69-year group was small, and its depth increase did not reach significance, likely because of low power.

As concerns this clone: The target of this receptor is not known. Per-base quality was not reported, and no clone a single base away is much larger than it.

The CDR3 regions of human TCRbeta chains were analyzed by immunosequencing. In the original analysis: Repertoire TCRs were matched against a reference library of SARS-CoV-2-specific TCRs generated with the MIRA antigen-specificity platform. Breadth was defined as the fraction of unique TCRs that were SARS-CoV-2-associated. Depth was defined as the fraction of total T cells that were SARS-CoV-2-associated. Using the MIRA data, each spike-specific TCR was mapped to the spike region that the TCR reacts to and placed in a CD4 or CD8 class. Log10-transformed breadth and depth values were compared by one-way ANOVA with Sidak's multiple comparisons tests. In its TCRdb copy, this immuneACCESS table keeps in-frame sequences only and misses some clones. Where compared with another copy, unresolved V genes explain less than half of these, and the others have no known cause. Clonal size and the V and J genes are those of that table, whereas D and trimming came from the DNA. This sample comprises about 120,000 clones, roughly nine tenths of them detected only once. Approximately 1.5% of the sample is taken by the ten largest.

In the paper's terms, the time point label means: baseline before first vaccination. The vaccinee samples were drawn from two UK trials, COV001 and COV002, one of which was a single-blind randomized controlled phase 2/3 trial testing AZD1222 (ChAdOx1 nCoV-19) in healthy adults. For TCRbeta chain sequencing, PBMC samples from trial participants were taken at day 0 and at day 28 after the second dose. Here the sequenced sample was peripheral blood, taken on day 0 of AZD1222 vaccination. The origin of this receptor is an adult in good health.

Here the CDR3 is given as CASSHLGTSVIETGELFF. The nucleotide sequence reads TGCGCCAGCAGCCACCTAGGGACTTCGGTTATTGAGACCGGGGAGCTGTTTTTT. Recombination connected TRBV4-1 to TRBJ2-2, with TRBD2 as a weak D call on 6 bases. The germline V gene supplies CDR1 MGHRA and CDR2 YSYEKL. The CDR3 contains 18 residues, cysteine and phenylalanine counted. Only CDR3 DNA is held: 54 bases, read in frame from base 1. The junction carries 22 bases between V and J, which are trimmed by 3 bases and 5 bases respectively.